These 25 T cell receptor beta chains originate from one sample sequenced in a study of T cell responses to AZD1222 COVID-19 vaccine. Only in-frame clones appear in the TCRdb table, and some are missing; sequencing was by immunoSEQ multiplex PCR. The sample lists some 150,000 clones, around 90% seen once, with 2.6% in the top ten. Here the sequenced sample was peripheral blood, taken on day 0 of AZD1222 vaccination. The receptor source for this set is an adult in good health.

This clone showed up just once. The genes are TRBV4-1 and TRBJ2-1, with 9 bases that match TRBD2. V shed 2 bases and J 8 bases; nucleotides not matched to a gene: 4. The germline gives CDR1 MGHRA, CDR2 YSYEKL. The CDR3 length is 14 residues. The CDR3 sequence: CASSQTGLAYEQFF. CDR3 coding DNA: TGCGCCAGCAGCCAAACGGGACTAGCATATGAGCAGTTCTTC.

This clone was picked up one time. This chain uses TRBV5-1 with TRBJ2-7, with D possibly TRBD1 on 5 matching bases. V shed 3 bases and J shed 3 bases, with 7 bases lying between them. Germline assignment: CDR1 SGHRS and CDR2 YFSETQ. The CDR3 loop spans 12 amino acids. CDR3: CASSWTIYEQYF. For the CDR3, the DNA is TGCGCCAGCAGCTGGACAATCTACGAGCAGTACTTC.

This chain uses TRBV20-1 with TRBJ2-3, with 8 bases that match TRBD2. The V and J ends lost 3 bases and 2 bases, in that order; junction bases with no gene match: 7. This CDR3 is built from 15 residues. In germline, CDR1 is DFQATT, CDR2 SNEGSKA (reference sequence). CDR3 amino acids: CSASRLAGLTDTQYF. The CDR3, as DNA: TGCAGTGCTAGTCGTCTAGCGGGCCTCACAGATACGCAGTATTTT.

The J gene is TRBJ2-1, the V gene TRBV6-4; possible D gene TRBD2, 6 bases. This CDR3 has 13 residues. The germline V and J ends were trimmed by 4 bases and 8 bases, with 12 bases remaining between them. Germline V gives CDR1 MRHNA, CDR2 SNTAGT. CDR3 residues: CASSVSGVDEQFF. The CDR3 DNA reads TGTGCCAGCAGTGTATCGGGAGTGGATGAGCAGTTCTTC.

This clone was detected ten times or more. The J gene is TRBJ1-4, the V gene TRBV29-1, with TRBD1 matching 8 bases. The CDR3 totals 15 residues. The germline V gene has CDR1 SQVTM and CDR2 ANQGSEA. J lost 0 bases, V lost 4 bases, and 4 bases had no gene match. CDR3 in DNA: TGCAGCGTTGTTACAGGGGGGGCAACTAATGAAAAACTGTTTTTT. This translates into CSVVTGGATNEKLFF.

The chain carries TRBV4-1 and TRBJ1-3; a weak D match, TRBD1 (5 bases). Germline CDR1 MGHRA, CDR2 YSYEKL. The CDR3 runs 15 residues. V lost 0 bases and J 4 bases, leaving 10 bases between the germline ends. The CDR3, as DNA: TGCGCCAGCAGCCAAGATCAGGGATCCGGAAACACCATATATTTT. Protein product: CASSQDQGSGNTIYF.

The rearrangement joins TRBV9 to TRBJ1-1, with D unclear. V was shortened by 0 bases and J by 6 bases, with 9 bases between the two germline ends. Germline V CDR1 and CDR2: SGDLS, YYNGEE. This CDR3 region has 13 residues. Here the CDR3 reads CASSVDPVAEAFF. CDR3 coding DNA: TGTGCCAGCAGCGTAGACCCGGTGGCTGAAGCTTTCTTT.

This chain joins TRBV7-7 and TRBJ2-5; 8 bases match TRBD1. Germline CDR1 SSHAT, CDR2 FNYEAQ (reference sequence). The trim removed 3 bases at V and 5 bases at J, leaving 5 bases unmatched. The CDR3 loop spans 14 amino acids. CDR3 region: CASSLDRARETQYF. The CDR3 DNA sequence: TGTGCCAGCAGCTTGGACAGGGCACGGGAGACCCAGTACTTC.

V and J are TRBV6-1 and TRBJ1-1; D remains unclear. The CDR3 consists of 13 residues. Germline values: CDR1 MNHNS, CDR2 SASEGT. With 2 bases removed from V and 6 bases from J, the gap between germline ends came to 10 bases. The CDR3: CASSESRDAEAFF. Written as DNA, the CDR3 is TGTGCCAGCAGTGAAAGTAGGGATGCTGAAGCTTTCTTT.

The rearrangement uses TRBV14 and TRBJ2-2; TRBD2 matches 8 bases. V lost 5 bases, J lost 5 bases, and 7 bases stayed unmatched. Germline V gene sequence: CDR1 SGHDN, CDR2 FVKESK. The CDR3 extends over 15 amino acids. CDR3 loop: CASSVSGSSTGELFF. Here the CDR3 DNA reads TGTGCCAGCAGCGTCAGCGGGAGTTCAACCGGGGAGCTGTTTTTT.

The rearrangement joins TRBV29-1 to TRBJ2-2; possibly TRBD1 for D (6 bases). V was cut by 4 bases and J by 7 bases, with 16 bases left in between. Germline V gives CDR1 SQVTM, CDR2 ANQGSEA. This CDR3 spans 14 amino acids. The CDR3 reads CSVAAPGADGELFF. The CDR3 bases are TGCAGCGTTGCCGCACCAGGGGCGGACGGGGAGCTGTTTTTT.

The chain carries TRBV2 and TRBJ1-2; D may be TRBD1 (6 bases). Germline CDR1 SNHLY, CDR2 FYNNEI. CDR3 size: 16 residues. The V gene lost 7 bases and the J gene lost 0 bases, with 18 bases spanning the gap. CDR3 DNA: TGTGCCAGCAACTGGGGGCAGACAGAGACTAACTATGGCTACACCTTC. Its translation: CASNWGQTETNYGYTF.

The rearrangement joins TRBV5-1 to TRBJ2-3, with D possibly TRBD1 on 6 matching bases. This CDR3 has 15 amino acids. V shed 0 bases and J shed 0 bases, with 8 bases lying between them. Looked up from germline, CDR1 is SGHRS and CDR2 is YFSETQ. Here the CDR3 DNA reads TGCGCCAGCAGCTTGGACCAGGGGAGCACAGATACGCAGTATTTT. Protein product: CASSLDQGSTDTQYF.

The chain links TRBV29-1 to TRBJ2-5; either TRBD1 or TRBD2 may supply D (5 bases each). The V gene's germline CDR1 is SQVTM and CDR2 ANQGSEA. The germline V and J ends were trimmed by 2 bases and 4 bases, with 11 bases remaining between them. This CDR3 comprises 13 residues. The CDR3 protein is CSVERGAGETQYF. Here the CDR3 DNA reads TGCAGCGTTGAACGAGGGGCTGGAGAGACCCAGTACTTC.

The chain has TRBV2 and TRBJ2-1; D not resolved. The CDR3 is made up of 12 amino acids. The germline CDR1 and CDR2 sequences are SNHLY and FYNNEI. V dropped 6 bases and J dropped 8 bases, with 11 bases sitting between them. This CDR3 reads CASSHNRDEQFF. The CDR3 nucleotides read TGTGCCAGCAGCCACAACCGGGATGAGCAGTTCTTC.

This chain connects TRBV15 to TRBJ2-1, with 11 bases fitting TRBD2. CDR1 and CDR2 from the germline V gene are LNHNV and YYDKDF (reference sequence). V shed 5 bases and J 8 bases; nucleotides not matched to a gene: 8. The CDR3 loop spans 15 amino acids. CDR3 DNA: TGTGCCACCAGCGCTAGCGGGAGGCCCCCCCATGAGCAGTTCTTC. Its protein product is CATSASGRPPHEQFF.

The gene calls are TRBV25-1 and TRBJ1-1; the D gene is possibly TRBD1 (6 bases). The germline V gene encodes CDR1 MGHDK and CDR2 SYGVNS. The CDR3 spans 13 residues. Trimming removed 7 bases from V and 6 bases from J, with 15 bases in between. CDR3 in amino acids: CASTPRGGSEAFF. CDR3 sequence (DNA): TGTGCCAGCACTCCCCGGGGGGGCTCTGAAGCTTTCTTT.

The chain is built from TRBV7-9 and TRBJ2-1; 10 nucleotides line up with TRBD2. The CDR3 contains 17 residues. With 2 bases clipped from V and 8 bases from J, the junction kept 12 bases outside the gene matches. Germline V gives CDR1 SEHNR, CDR2 FQNEAQ (reference sequence). CDR3 bases: TGTGCCAGCAGCTTAAGGGGGGCAGCGGGAGGGTTCCATGAGCAGTTCTTC. It codes for CASSLRGAAGGFHEQFF.

This clone was counted a single time. CDR3 loop: CASSLGEGTQPYEQYF. Written as DNA, the CDR3 is TGTGCCAGCAGCTTAGGAGAAGGGACCCAGCCCTACGAGCAGTACTTC. The V and J genes are TRBV7-9 and TRBJ2-7; TRBD1 or TRBD2 may be the D gene (5 bases each). Germline V CDR1 and CDR2: SEHNR, FQNEAQ (reference sequence). V shed 1 base and J shed 2 bases, with 15 bases lying between them. This CDR3 region has 16 residues.

The chain carries TRBV7-9 and TRBJ1-5; a weak D match, TRBD1 (5 bases). The CDR3 spans 15 residues. CDR1 and CDR2 (germline): SEHNR, FQNEAQ (reference sequence). The V end lost 6 bases, the J end lost 3 bases, and 15 bases lay between the germline ends. The CDR3 loop is CASSPLDSSNQPQHF. Written as DNA, the CDR3 is TGTGCCAGCAGTCCCCTCGACAGCTCCAATCAGCCCCAGCATTTT.

J is TRBJ2-7 and V is TRBV15, with 9 positions matching TRBD1. This CDR3 is built from 15 residues. The ends lost 3 bases at V and 3 bases at J; junction bases unmatched: 6. Germline V gene data show CDR1 as LNHNV and CDR2 as YYDKDF (reference sequence). The chain's CDR3 is CATSRGGQGVYEQYF. DNA of the CDR3: TGTGCCACCAGCAGGGGGGGACAGGGCGTCTACGAGCAGTACTTC.

This rearrangement joins TRBV5-3 to TRBJ2-7; TRBD1 matches 8 bases. TRBV5-3 is classed as an ORF, of uncertain function. V trimming: 0 bases; J trimming: 2 bases; junction bases outside the gene matches: 10. CDR3 length: 17 amino acids. DNA for the CDR3: TGTGCCAGAAGCTTGGCGACAGGGGCGAAAAGGACCTACGAGCAGTACTTC. The encoded protein is CARSLATGAKRTYEQYF.

The chain combines TRBV5-1 with TRBJ2-7; D gene uncertain. Trimming stripped 0 bases from V and 2 bases from J, with 9 bases between. CDR1 and CDR2 (germline): SGHRS, YFSETQ. This CDR3 region has 14 residues. Here the CDR3 reads CASSLGGATYEQYF. DNA for the CDR3: TGCGCCAGCAGCTTGGGGGGTGCCACCTACGAGCAGTACTTC.

This chain joins TRBV4-1 and TRBJ2-1; D gene ambiguous. This CDR3 spans 16 amino acids. Trimming removed 5 bases at V and 3 bases at J, with 17 bases between. The germline V gene encodes CDR1 MGHRA and CDR2 YSYEKL. CDR3 loop: CASSTHLADNYNEQFF. Written as DNA, the CDR3 is TGCGCCAGCAGCACCCACTTAGCAGATAACTACAATGAGCAGTTCTTC.

This rearrangement joins TRBV14 to TRBJ2-7, with 7 bases that match TRBD2. V was pared by 3 bases and J by 11 bases, with 7 bases of the junction left unmatched. CDR3 length: 12 residues. Germline CDR1 reads SGHDN; CDR2 reads FVKESK. CDR3 sequence: CASSHTRTRKYF. The CDR3 DNA reads TGTGCCAGCAGCCATACTCGGACTAGGAAGTACTTC.